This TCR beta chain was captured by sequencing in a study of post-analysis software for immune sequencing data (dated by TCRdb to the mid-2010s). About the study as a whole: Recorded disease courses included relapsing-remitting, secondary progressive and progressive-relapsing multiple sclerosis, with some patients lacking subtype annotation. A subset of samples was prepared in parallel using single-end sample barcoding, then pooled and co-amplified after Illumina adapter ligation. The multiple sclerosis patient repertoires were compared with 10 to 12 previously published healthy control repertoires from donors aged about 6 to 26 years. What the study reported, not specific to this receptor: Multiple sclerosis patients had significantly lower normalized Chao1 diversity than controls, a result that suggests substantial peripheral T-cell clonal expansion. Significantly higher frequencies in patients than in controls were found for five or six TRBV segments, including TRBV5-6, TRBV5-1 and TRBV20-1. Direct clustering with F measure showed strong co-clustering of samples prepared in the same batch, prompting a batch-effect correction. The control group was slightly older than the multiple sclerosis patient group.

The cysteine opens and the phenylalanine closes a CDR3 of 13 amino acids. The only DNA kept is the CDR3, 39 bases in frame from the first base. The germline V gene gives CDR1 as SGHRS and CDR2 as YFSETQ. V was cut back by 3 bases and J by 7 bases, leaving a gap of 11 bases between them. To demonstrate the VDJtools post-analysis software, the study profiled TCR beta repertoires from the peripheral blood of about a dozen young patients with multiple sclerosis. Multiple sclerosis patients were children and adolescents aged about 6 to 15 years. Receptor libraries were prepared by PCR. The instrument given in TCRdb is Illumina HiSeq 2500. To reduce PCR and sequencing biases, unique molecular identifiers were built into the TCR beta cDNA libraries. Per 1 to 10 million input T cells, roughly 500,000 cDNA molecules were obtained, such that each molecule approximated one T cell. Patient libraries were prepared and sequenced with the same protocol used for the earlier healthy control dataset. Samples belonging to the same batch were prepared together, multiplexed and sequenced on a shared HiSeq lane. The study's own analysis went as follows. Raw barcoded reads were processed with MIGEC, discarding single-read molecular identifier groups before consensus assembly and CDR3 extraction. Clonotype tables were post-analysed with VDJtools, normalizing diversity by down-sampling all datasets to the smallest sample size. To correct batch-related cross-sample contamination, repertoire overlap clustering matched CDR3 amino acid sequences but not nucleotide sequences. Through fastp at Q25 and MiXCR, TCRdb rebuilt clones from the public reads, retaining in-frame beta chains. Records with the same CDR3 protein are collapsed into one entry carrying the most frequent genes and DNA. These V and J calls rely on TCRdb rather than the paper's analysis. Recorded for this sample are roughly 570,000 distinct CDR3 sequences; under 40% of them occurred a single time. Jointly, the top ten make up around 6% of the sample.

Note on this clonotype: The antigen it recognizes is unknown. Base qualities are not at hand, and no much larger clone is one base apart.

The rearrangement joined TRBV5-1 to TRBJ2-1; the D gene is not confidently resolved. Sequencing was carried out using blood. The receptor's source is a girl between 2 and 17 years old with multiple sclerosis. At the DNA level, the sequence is TGCGCCAGCAGCTCCCTCGGCCTTAATGAGCAGTTCTTC. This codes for CASSSLGLNEQFF.